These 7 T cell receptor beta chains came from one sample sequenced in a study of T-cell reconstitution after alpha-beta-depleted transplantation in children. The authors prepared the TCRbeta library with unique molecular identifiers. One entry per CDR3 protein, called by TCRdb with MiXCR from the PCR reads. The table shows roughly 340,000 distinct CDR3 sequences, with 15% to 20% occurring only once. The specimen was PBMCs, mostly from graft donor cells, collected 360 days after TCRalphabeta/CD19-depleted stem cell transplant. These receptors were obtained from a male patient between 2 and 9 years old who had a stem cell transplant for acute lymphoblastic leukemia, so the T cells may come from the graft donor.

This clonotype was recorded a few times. CDR3 amino acids: CASSYQGLADTQYF. The CDR3 DNA is TGTGCCAGCAGTTATCAGGGGCTCGCAGATACGCAGTATTTT. The gene calls are TRBV27 and TRBJ2-3; D might be TRBD1 (6 bases). Germline V gene lookup returns CDR1 MNHEY and CDR2 SMNVEV (reference sequence). This CDR3 is built from 14 residues. V was shortened by 4 bases and J by 4 bases, with 12 bases between the two germline ends.

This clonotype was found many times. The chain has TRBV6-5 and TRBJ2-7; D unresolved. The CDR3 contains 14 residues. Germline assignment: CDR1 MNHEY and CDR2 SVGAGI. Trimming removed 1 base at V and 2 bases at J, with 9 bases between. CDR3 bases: TGTGCCAGCAGTTACTGGCAGAGGACCTACGAGCAGTACTTC. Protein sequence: CASSYWQRTYEQYF.

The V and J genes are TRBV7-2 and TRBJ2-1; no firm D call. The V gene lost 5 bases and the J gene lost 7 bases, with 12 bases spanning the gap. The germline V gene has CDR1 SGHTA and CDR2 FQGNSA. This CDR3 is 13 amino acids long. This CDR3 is CASSRRAANEQFF. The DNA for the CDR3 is TGTGCCAGCAGCCGGCGAGCAGCGAATGAGCAGTTCTTC.

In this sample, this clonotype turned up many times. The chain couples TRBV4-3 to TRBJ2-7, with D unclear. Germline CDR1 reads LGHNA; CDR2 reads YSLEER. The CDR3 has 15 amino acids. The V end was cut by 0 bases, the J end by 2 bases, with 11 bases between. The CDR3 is CASSQDLNIPYEQYF. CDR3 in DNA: TGCGCCAGCAGCCAAGACCTTAATATTCCCTACGAGCAGTACTTC.

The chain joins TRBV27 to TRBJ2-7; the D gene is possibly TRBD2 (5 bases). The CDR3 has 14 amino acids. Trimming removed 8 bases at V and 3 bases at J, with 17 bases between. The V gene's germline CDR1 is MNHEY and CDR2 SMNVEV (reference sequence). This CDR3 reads CASGFGREGYEQYF. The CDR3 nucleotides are TGTGCCAGCGGATTCGGACGGGAAGGCTACGAGCAGTACTTC.

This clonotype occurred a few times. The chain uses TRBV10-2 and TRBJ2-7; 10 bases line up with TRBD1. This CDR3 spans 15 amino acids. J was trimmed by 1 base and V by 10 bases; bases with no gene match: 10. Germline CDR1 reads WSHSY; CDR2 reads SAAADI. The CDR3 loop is CAITTPGQGSYEQYF. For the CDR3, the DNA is TGCGCCATTACTACTCCGGGACAGGGGTCCTACGAGCAGTACTTC.

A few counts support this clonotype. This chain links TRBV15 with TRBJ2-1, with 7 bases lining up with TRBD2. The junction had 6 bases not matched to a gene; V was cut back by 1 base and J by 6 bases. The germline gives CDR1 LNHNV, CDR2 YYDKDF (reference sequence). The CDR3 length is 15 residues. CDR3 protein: CATSRGGGSANEQFF. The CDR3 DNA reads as TGTGCCACCAGCAGAGGCGGCGGGAGCGCCAATGAGCAGTTCTTC.